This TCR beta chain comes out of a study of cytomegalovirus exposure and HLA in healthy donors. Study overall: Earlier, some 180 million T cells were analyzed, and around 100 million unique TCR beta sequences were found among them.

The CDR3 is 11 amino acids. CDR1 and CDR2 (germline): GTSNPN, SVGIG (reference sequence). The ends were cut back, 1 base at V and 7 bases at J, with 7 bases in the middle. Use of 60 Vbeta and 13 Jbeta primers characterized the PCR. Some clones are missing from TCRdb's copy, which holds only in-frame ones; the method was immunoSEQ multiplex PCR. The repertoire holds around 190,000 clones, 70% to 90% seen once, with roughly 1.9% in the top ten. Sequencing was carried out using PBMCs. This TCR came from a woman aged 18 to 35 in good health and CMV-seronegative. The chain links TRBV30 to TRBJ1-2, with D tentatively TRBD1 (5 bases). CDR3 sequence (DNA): TGTGCCTGGAGTGGGGGGGGTGGCTACACCTTC. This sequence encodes CAWSGGGGYTF.